The next 21 T cell receptor beta chains were all read from a single sample in a study of blood T cell repertoires in COVID-19. Here immunoSEQ multiplex PCR was the method, and the copy in TCRdb shows in-frame clones only, minus some. The sample includes about 120,000 clones, 65% to 85% seen only once; the top ten take roughly 4%. The sequenced material came from PBMCs or T cells enriched from blood (not recorded which). These TCRs come from a woman in her twenties or thirties who had recovered from COVID-19.

V gene TRBV5-1 combines with J gene TRBJ2-2; TRBD2 agrees at 10 bases. V lost 4 bases, J lost 4 bases, and 4 bases stayed unmatched. There are 15 residues in the CDR3. The germline CDR1 and CDR2 sequences are SGHRS and YFSETQ. The CDR3, as DNA: TGCGCCAGCAGCGCGAGGACTAGCGGCACCGGGGAGCTGTTTTTT. This sequence encodes CASSARTSGTGELFF. The full variable domain, with the rest looked up from reference TRBV5-1 and TRBJ2-2, is KAGVTQTPRYLIKTRGQQVTLSCSPISGHRSVSWYQQTPGQGLQFLFEYFSETQRNKGNFPGRFSGRQFSNSRSEMNVSTLELGDSALYLCASSARTSGTGELFFGEGSRLTVL.

The J gene is TRBJ1-5, the V gene TRBV29-1, with TRBD1 matching over 8 bases. CDR3 length equals 12 residues. The V and J ends lost 7 bases and 9 bases, in that order; junction bases with no gene match: 8. Germline CDR1 SQVTM, CDR2 ANQGSEA. The CDR3 here is CSGAGGSSPQHF. CDR3 coding DNA: TGCAGCGGAGCAGGGGGCAGTTCGCCCCAGCATTTT.

J is TRBJ1-1 and V is TRBV2; 7 nucleotides agree with TRBD1. Germline CDR1 is SNHLY and CDR2 is FYNNEI. Trimming at V came to 7 bases and at J to 1 base, leaving 9 bases not matched to a gene. The CDR3 totals 15 residues. Here the CDR3 reads CASTLVRGQNTEAFF. CDR3 coding DNA: TGTGCCAGCACCCTGGTAAGGGGGCAGAACACTGAAGCTTTCTTT.

This clone was detected once. The chain joins TRBV12-3 or TRBV12-4 to TRBJ2-2; a weak D match, TRBD2 (5 bases). This CDR3 region has 13 residues. Deletions cut 4 bases from V and 6 bases from J, with 9 bases between. The CDR3 spells CASSSEGSGELFF. CDR3 in DNA: TGTGCCAGCAGTTCAGAGGGTTCCGGGGAGCTGTTTTTT.

The gene calls are TRBV29-1 and TRBJ1-5, with 10 bases fitting TRBD1. The CDR3 runs to 14 residues. CDR1 and CDR2 from the germline V gene are SQVTM and ANQGSEA. Trimming removed 6 bases from V and 2 bases from J; junction bases left unmatched: 4. DNA for the CDR3: TGCAGCGTAACGACAGGGGGCGGCAATCAGCCCCAGCATTTT. It yields the protein CSVTTGGGNQPQHF.

The rearrangement joins TRBV7-9 to TRBJ1-2; 7 positions agree with TRBD1. Germline CDR1 and CDR2: SEHNR and FQNEAQ (reference sequence). The CDR3 is 15 amino acids. J was trimmed by 3 bases and V by 6 bases; bases with no gene match: 10. The CDR3 is CASRNSGGGYYGYTF. For the CDR3, the DNA is TGTGCCAGCAGAAACTCAGGGGGTGGTTACTATGGCTACACCTTC.

This clone was found once. The chain recombines TRBV19 with TRBJ1-2; D might be TRBD1 (5 bases). Trimming took 3 bases from V and 0 from J, leaving 14 bases between them. CDR1 and CDR2 from the germline V gene are LNHDA and SQIVND (reference sequence). The CDR3 covers 16 residues. In nucleotides, the CDR3 is TGTGCCAGTAGTATTCAGTTTGGGGCGGCTAACTATGGCTACACCTTC. Protein product: CASSIQFGAANYGYTF.

The chain carries TRBV7-2 and TRBJ1-6; D gene unclear. Trimming stripped 1 base from V and 6 bases from J, with 10 bases between. The CDR3 length is 15 residues. CDR1 SGHTA and CDR2 FQGNSA come from the germline V gene. Here the CDR3 reads CASSLVAQFNSPLHF. The CDR3 region has the DNA TGTGCCAGCAGCTTAGTGGCTCAGTTTAATTCACCCCTCCACTTT.

The rearrangement joins TRBV28 to TRBJ1-4, with 11 bases that match TRBD1. The CDR3 length is 15 residues. Trimming at V came to 5 bases and at J to 8 bases, leaving 7 bases not matched to a gene. In germline, CDR1 is MDHEN, CDR2 SYDVKM. CDR3 sequence reads: CASSDYGTGGEKLFF. The CDR3 nucleotides are TGTGCCAGCAGTGATTATGGGACAGGGGGAGAAAAACTGTTTTTT. The full variable domain, rest sourced from reference TRBV28 and TRBJ1-4, is DVKVTQSSRYLVKRTGEKVFLECVQDMDHENMFWYRQDPGLGLRLIYFSYDVKMKEKGDIPEGYSVSREKKERFSLILESASTNQTSMYLCASSDYGTGGEKLFFGSGTQLSVL.

J is TRBJ2-1 and V is TRBV7-3; D may be TRBD2 (6 bases). Per germline, CDR1 SGHTA and CDR2 FQGTGA. This CDR3 region has 14 residues. Trimming left V 2 bases short and J 9 bases short, with 14 bases between. The CDR3 coding sequence is TGTGCCAGCAGCTTAGGCGGGGCTAACGGTGAGCAGTTCTTC. It encodes CASSLGGANGEQFF. The variable domain in full, completed from reference TRBV7-3 and TRBJ2-1, reads GAGVSQTPSNKVTEKGKYVELRCDPISGHTALYWYRQSLGQGPEFLIYFQGTGAADDSGLPNDRFFAVRPEGSVSTLKIQRTERGDSAVYLCASSLGGANGEQFFGPGTRLTVL.

V gene TRBV30 combines with J gene TRBJ1-2, with TRBD1 identical over 8 bases. The CDR3 runs 13 residues. Germline V lookup: CDR1 GTSNPN, CDR2 SVGIG (reference sequence). V was clipped by 3 bases and J by 5 bases; unmatched bases: 5. The DNA for the CDR3 is TGTGCCTGGAGAGCGGACAGGGATTATGGCTACACCTTC. This encodes CAWRADRDYGYTF.

The CDR3 bases are TGTGCCAGCAGCTTGTCCGGGGGTCAGAACCACGAGCAGTACTTC. Its protein is CASSLSGGQNHEQYF. The chain links TRBV5-8 to TRBJ2-7, with D perhaps TRBD2 (6 bases). Trimming left V 1 base short and J 5 bases short, with 16 bases between. The CDR3 has 15 amino acids. CDR1 and CDR2 from the germline V gene are SGHTS and YDEGEE.

In regard to this clone: The limits of the CDR3 on the DNA are not certain, so only TCRdb's listed CDR3 is given. The chain has TRBV28 and TRBJ2-5; the DNA was not compared with TRBD1, the D call given in the table. From germline, CDR1 is MDHEN and CDR2 SYDVKM. The CDR3 numbers 15 amino acids, ends counted. The CDR3 reads CASSSSGQGQETQYF.

The rearrangement links TRBV29-1 to TRBJ2-1, with D unclear. The V end was cut by 5 bases, the J end by 11 bases, with 13 bases between. This CDR3 comprises 11 residues. Germline loops: CDR1 SQVTM, CDR2 ANQGSEA. Here the CDR3 reads CSVQGGRKQFF. The DNA for the CDR3 is TGCAGCGTTCAAGGCGGCCGTAAGCAGTTCTTC.

The gene calls are TRBV19 and TRBJ1-1; 9 bases line up with TRBD1. CDR1 and CDR2 (germline): LNHDA, SQIVND (reference sequence). The CDR3 length is 14 residues. With 3 bases clipped from V and 6 bases from J, the junction kept 5 bases outside the gene matches. This chain's CDR3 is CASSMDRGFAEAFF. Written as DNA, the CDR3 is TGTGCCAGTAGTATGGACAGGGGATTCGCTGAAGCTTTCTTT.

The chain couples TRBV24-1 to TRBJ1-6; D uncertain. The germline CDR1 and CDR2 sequences are KGHDR and SFDVKD. The CDR3 is made up of 16 amino acids. V was pared by 1 base and J by 9 bases, with 15 bases between. In DNA, the CDR3 is TGTGCCACCAGTGATTTAGACACCGACGGCAGTTCACCCCTCCACTTT. Protein product: CATSDLDTDGSSPLHF.

The chain links TRBV29-1 to TRBJ1-1; D possibly corresponds to TRBD1 (5 bases). The CDR3 has 13 amino acids. The V and J ends lost 3 bases and 3 bases respectively, with 11 bases between them. Germline CDR1 is SQVTM and CDR2 is ANQGSEA. The DNA for the CDR3 is TGCAGCGTTGAGGGGCAGGGATACACTGAAGCTTTCTTT. Residues: CSVEGQGYTEAFF.

This clone was found once. The CDR3 DNA reads as TGTGCCAGCAGGGGACAGGGCTTGGCTAACTATGGCTACACCTTC. As protein: CASRGQGLANYGYTF. The chain joins TRBV21-1 to TRBJ1-2; TRBD1 reflects the table's D call only, with no check against the DNA. TRBV21-1 corresponds to a pseudogene. This CDR3 comprises 15 residues.

The gene calls are TRBV28 and TRBJ1-1, with no clear D. With 5 bases removed from V and 1 base from J, the gap between germline ends came to 14 bases. The CDR3 sequence is 15 residues long. Germline CDR1 and CDR2: MDHEN and SYDVKM. CDR3 loop: CASSGGRVANTEAFF. CDR3 nucleotides: TGTGCCAGCAGTGGAGGGAGGGTGGCGAACACTGAAGCTTTCTTT.

The chain carries TRBV15 and TRBJ2-1; TRBD2 agrees at 8 bases. V shed 5 bases and J 5 bases; nucleotides not matched to a gene: 8. Germline V gene lookup returns CDR1 LNHNV and CDR2 YYDKDF (reference sequence). This CDR3 is 15 amino acids long. The CDR3 loop is CATSPGGTRDNEQFF. The CDR3 DNA reads TGTGCCACCAGCCCCGGAGGGACTAGGGACAATGAGCAGTTCTTC.

The chain is built from TRBV28 and TRBJ2-3; 11 bases match TRBD1. Per germline, CDR1 MDHEN and CDR2 SYDVKM. The J segment lost 4 bases and the V segment lost 6 bases, leaving 9 bases of the junction unmatched. This CDR3 comprises 16 residues. The CDR3 DNA reads TGTGCCAGCAGGGGTTTAGGACAGGGGGCCCCAGATACGCAGTATTTT. Protein product: CASRGLGQGAPDTQYF.